This T cell receptor (beta chain) was captured in a study of metastatic and nonmetastatic thyroid tumors (dated by TCRdb to about 2020). In terms of the full investigation: Repertoires from peripheral blood and from tumor or nodule tissue samples of malignant and benign thyroid patients were compared. Findings and caveats that apply to the study as a whole: In both blood and tumor samples, TCR beta diversity was reported to be significantly higher in malignant tumors than in benign nodules.

Remarks on this clone: Its antigen has not been determined. No base qualities exist here, and no much larger clone lies one base off it.

Including cysteine and phenylalanine, the CDR3 has 18 amino acids. Solely the CDR3 DNA is kept, with 54 bases framed from the first base. Unmatched junction bases come to 10, with V trimmed by 4 bases and J by 0 bases. Per the germline V gene, SGHRS is the CDR1 and YFSETQ is the CDR2. Before undergoing thyroid surgery, none of the patients had been given any kind of treatment. Using T-cell receptor beta sequencing, the study looked back at clinical samples from patients collected from about 2011 to 2019. Libraries were constructed by PCR. Sequencing was performed on an Illumina HiSeq 4000. High-throughput sequencing was used to profile the TCR beta-chain CDR3 region of every patient. The authors processed their data as follows. CDR3 differences across clinicopathological groups were used to build a classifier for discriminating distant-metastatic papillary thyroid cancer patients. To measure repertoire diversity the researchers used the Shannon index, while the Morisita-Horn index served to gauge how similar the tumor and blood repertoires were. Clones were called with MiXCR by TCRdb after fastp trimmed the public reads at Q25, and only in-frame beta chains were retained. The V and J calls here are based on TCRdb, not the publication. This sample comprises some 37,000 clones, less than 25% of them detected only once. Of the sample, around 15% falls within the top ten clones.

Sequenced: blood. This sequence was found in a female donor with papillary thyroid cancer or a benign thyroid nodule (not recorded which). Some clones in this sample may be carry-over from other donors' samples. The chain employs TRBV5-1 and TRBJ2-3; TRBD2 matches 11 bases in the middle. The DNA sequence is as follows: TGCGCCAGCAGCGAAGGGACTAGCGGCACTCTTAGCACAGATACGCAGTATTTT. This yields the protein CASSEGTSGTLSTDTQYF.